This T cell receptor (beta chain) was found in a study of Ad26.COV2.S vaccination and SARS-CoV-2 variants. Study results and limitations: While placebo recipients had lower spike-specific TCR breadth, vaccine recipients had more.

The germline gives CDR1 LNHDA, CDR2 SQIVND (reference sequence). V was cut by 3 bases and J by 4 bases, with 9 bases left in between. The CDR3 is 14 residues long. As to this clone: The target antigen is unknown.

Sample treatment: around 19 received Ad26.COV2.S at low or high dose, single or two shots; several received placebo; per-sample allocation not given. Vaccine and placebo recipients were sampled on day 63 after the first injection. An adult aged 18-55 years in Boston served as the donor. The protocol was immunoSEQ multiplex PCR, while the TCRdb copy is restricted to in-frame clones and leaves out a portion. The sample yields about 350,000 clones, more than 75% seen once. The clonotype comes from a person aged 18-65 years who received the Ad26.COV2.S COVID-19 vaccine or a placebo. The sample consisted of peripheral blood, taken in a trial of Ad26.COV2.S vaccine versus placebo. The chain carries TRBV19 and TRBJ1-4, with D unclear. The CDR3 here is CASSISEGNEKLFF. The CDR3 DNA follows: TGTGCCAGTAGTATCTCGGAAGGTAATGAAAAACTGTTTTTT.